Below are 14 T cell receptor beta chains sequenced from a single sample in a study of T cells in narcolepsy. Clones were read by immunoSEQ multiplex PCR, and TCRdb kept only the in-frame ones, dropping some. This table holds some 24,000 clones, approximately 85% found once. The sequencing sample was made of CD45RA- memory CD4+ T cells from PBMCs. The receptor source for this set is a human donor with narcolepsy.

The rearrangement links TRBV7-2 to TRBJ1-4, with D possibly TRBD1 on 6 matching bases. From germline, CDR1 is SGHTA and CDR2 FQGNSA. The V end was cut by 3 bases, the J end by 0 bases, with 20 bases between. The CDR3 is 19 amino acids. The CDR3 spells CASSFADLGGAPTNEKLFF. The CDR3 DNA reads TGTGCCAGCAGCTTTGCCGATCTGGGGGGGGCCCCAACTAATGAAAAACTGTTTTTT. Supplemented by reference TRBV7-2 and TRBJ1-4, the full variable domain reads GAGVSQSPSNKVTEKGKDVELRCDPISGHTALYWYRQSLGQGLEFLIYFQGNSAPDKSGLPSDRFSAERTGGSVSTLTIQRTQQEDSAVYLCASSFADLGGAPTNEKLFFGSGTQLSVL.

V gene TRBV5-6 combines with J gene TRBJ1-1, with a tentative D call TRBD1 (6 bases). The length of the CDR3 is 15 residues. Germline CDR1 and CDR2: SGHDT and YYEEEE. V was shortened by 4 bases and J by 4 bases, with 17 bases between the two germline ends. The CDR3 coding sequence is TGTGCCAGCAGCCAAGGAGCAGGGGTCGGCACTGAAGCTTTCTTT. Translation gives CASSQGAGVGTEAFF.

This clone was seen only once. This chain uses TRBV2 with TRBJ2-1; 8 bases fit TRBD2. Per germline, CDR1 SNHLY and CDR2 FYNNEI. J lost 8 bases, V lost 3 bases, and 9 bases had no gene match. The CDR3 is made up of 15 amino acids. Written as DNA, the CDR3 is TGTGCCAGCAGTGAGACTAGCGACTCTTCCTATGAGCAGTTCTTC. Translated: CASSETSDSSYEQFF.

The J gene is TRBJ2-1, the V gene TRBV7-2; the D gene is possibly TRBD1 (6 bases). The ends were cut back, 6 bases at V and 15 bases at J, with 18 bases in the middle. The V gene's germline CDR1 is SGHTA and CDR2 FQGNSA. The CDR3 contains 12 residues. CDR3 sequence: CASSSLGGARFF. The DNA for the CDR3 is TGTGCCAGCAGTTCCTTAGGGGGAGCACGGTTCTTC.

The V and J genes are TRBV7-9 and TRBJ2-1; 10 positions match TRBD2. CDR1 is SEHNR, CDR2 FQNEAQ, per germline (reference sequence). The CDR3 spans 17 residues. Trimming cost V 10 bases and J 0 bases; bases outside gene matches: 12. DNA of the CDR3: TGTGCCATTTCAAAGGCAGCGGGAGGGAGCTCCTACAATGAGCAGTTCTTC. Protein product: CAISKAAGGSSYNEQFF.

This rearrangement joins TRBV2 to TRBJ2-1; the match to TRBD2 covers 12 bases. Trimming cost V 5 bases and J 4 bases; bases outside gene matches: 9. CDR1 is SNHLY, CDR2 FYNNEI, per germline. The CDR3 spans 17 residues. CDR3 DNA: TGTGCCAGCAGTACTCCGACTAGCGGGAGCCGGTACAATGAGCAGTTCTTC. Its translation is CASSTPTSGSRYNEQFF. Using reference TRBV2 and TRBJ2-1 for the parts outside the CDR3, the full variable domain is EPEVTQTPSHQVTQMGQEVILRCVPISNHLYFYWYRQILGQKVEFLVSFYNNEISEKSEIFDDQFSVERPDGSNFTLKIRSTKLEDSAMYFCASSTPTSGSRYNEQFFGPGTRLTVL.

The chain recombines TRBV6-5 with TRBJ2-5, with D perhaps matching TRBD1 (5 bases). The CDR3 sequence is 15 residues long. V was shortened by 6 bases and J by 2 bases, with 16 bases between the two germline ends. Germline CDR1 and CDR2: MNHEY and SVGAGI. The DNA for the CDR3 is TGTGCCAGCAGACCCTCCCGACAGAAGCAAGAGACCCAGTACTTC. This codes for CASRPSRQKQETQYF.

This chain connects TRBV2 to TRBJ2-1; D not certain. Per the germline V gene, CDR1 is SNHLY and CDR2 is FYNNEI. Trimming stripped 4 bases from V and 9 bases from J, with 16 bases between. The CDR3 has 14 amino acids. The CDR3 region is CASSVLHVASEQFF. The CDR3, as DNA: TGTGCCAGCAGTGTATTGCATGTGGCTAGTGAGCAGTTCTTC.

The chain uses TRBV6-1 and TRBJ1-2; 7 bases line up with TRBD1. The CDR3 sequence is 17 residues long. J was trimmed by 4 bases and V by 4 bases; bases with no gene match: 15. Per germline, CDR1 MNHNS and CDR2 SASEGT. The CDR3 region has the DNA TGTGCCAGCAGTGCTGGGACAGCTAACACGAATCCCTATGGCTACACCTTC. Residues: CASSAGTANTNPYGYTF.

This clone was found a few times. The genes are TRBV5-1 and TRBJ1-1; 8 positions match TRBD1. The V segment lost 5 bases and the J segment 0 bases; nucleotides outside the gene matches: 12. Germline CDR1 SGHRS, CDR2 YFSETQ. The length of the CDR3 is 17 residues. The CDR3 nucleotides are TGCGCCAGCAGGCGGGGGTCCGGGACAGGAGTGAACACTGAAGCTTTCTTT. Translation gives CASRRGSGTGVNTEAFF.

V usage is TRBV7-2 and J usage is TRBJ2-2; 8 nucleotides match TRBD2. Germline CDR1 and CDR2: SGHTA and FQGNSA. V lost 6 bases, J lost 6 bases, and 6 bases stayed unmatched. The CDR3 totals 14 residues. The DNA for the CDR3 is TGTGCCAGCAGGACCGCGCGGGGGGCCGGGGAGCTGTTTTTT. Its translation is CASRTARGAGELFF.

This clone was found a few times. This chain uses TRBV18 with TRBJ2-7, with TRBD2 as a possible D gene (5 bases). The CDR3 has 11 amino acids. Germline V CDR1 and CDR2: KGHSH, LQKENI. Trimming shortened V by 6 bases and J by 6 bases, and 9 bases separated the two germline ends. CDR3 sequence: CASSGGSEQYF. DNA for the CDR3: TGTGCCAGCTCGGGTGGGAGCGAGCAGTACTTC.

The rearrangement uses TRBV19 and TRBJ2-7; 9 nucleotides align to TRBD1. This CDR3 has 14 amino acids. Germline CDR1 and CDR2: LNHDA and SQIVND (reference sequence). Unmatched junction bases numbered 13, after V lost 9 bases and J lost 7 bases. CDR3 coding DNA: TGTGCCAGCCAGACCGGGACAGGGAACAGGGAGCAGTACTTC. Protein: CASQTGTGNREQYF.

This chain connects TRBV6-1 to TRBJ2-7; D possibly corresponds to TRBD1 (6 bases). The CDR3 is 15 residues long. CDR1 and CDR2 (germline): MNHNS, SASEGT. V was cut by 6 bases and J by 2 bases, with 17 bases left in between. CDR3 DNA: TGTGCCAGCAGCTACAAGTACCGGGACACCTACGAGCAGTACTTC. Translated, it gives CASSYKYRDTYEQYF.